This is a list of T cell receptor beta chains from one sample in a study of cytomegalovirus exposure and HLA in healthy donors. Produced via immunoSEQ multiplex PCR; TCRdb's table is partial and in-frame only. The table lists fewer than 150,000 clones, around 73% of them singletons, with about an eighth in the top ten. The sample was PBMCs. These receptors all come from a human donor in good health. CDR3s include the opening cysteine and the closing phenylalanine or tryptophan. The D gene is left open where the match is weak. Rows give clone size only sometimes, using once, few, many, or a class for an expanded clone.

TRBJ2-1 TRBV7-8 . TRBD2 TGTGCCAGCAGCTTAGGGCCAGCGGGGGGGCTCTATGAGCAGTTCTTC CASSLGPAGGLYEQFF
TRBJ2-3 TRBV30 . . TGTGCCTGGAGTCCTCGAGGATTTAGCACAGATACGCAGTATTTT CAWSPRGFSTDTQYF
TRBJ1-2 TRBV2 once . TGTGCCAGCAGTGTCCACACCCGCCCCGGCTACACCTTC CASSVHTRPGYTF
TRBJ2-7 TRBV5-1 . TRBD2 TGCGCCAGCAGCTTTAGCGGGGGTTCCTACGAGCAGTACTTC CASSFSGGSYEQYF
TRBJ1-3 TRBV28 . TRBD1 TGTGCCAGCAGGATGGCCGGGACAGCGGGAAACACCATATATTTT CASRMAGTAGNTIYF
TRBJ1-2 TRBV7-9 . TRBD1 TGTGCCAGCACCAGGGGGGCAGGGGGCTACACCTTC CASTRGAGGYTF
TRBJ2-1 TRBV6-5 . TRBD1 TGTGCCAGCAGGGGACAGGGGGTCGGTGAGCAGTTCTTC CASRGQGVGEQFF
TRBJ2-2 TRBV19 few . TGTGCCAGTAGTATAGTGGCCGTCAGGTCTAACACCGGGGAGCTGTTTTTT CASSIVAVRSNTGELFF
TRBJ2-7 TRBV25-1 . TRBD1 TGTGCCAGCAGTGGATCGACAGGGATCCGCTACGAGCAGTACTTC CASSGSTGIRYEQYF
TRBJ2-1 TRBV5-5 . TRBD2 TGTGCCAGCAGCTTGCGGGGGTTTACTAGCGGAATCTCCTACAATGAGCAGTTCTTC CASSLRGFTSGISYNEQFF
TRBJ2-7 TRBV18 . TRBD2 TGTGCCAGCTCAGAGCAGCGGGGATTCTCCTACGAGCAGTACTTC CASSEQRGFSYEQYF
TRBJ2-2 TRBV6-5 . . TGTGCCAGCAGACGCGATATTAACGGGGAGCTGTTTTTT CASRRDINGELFF
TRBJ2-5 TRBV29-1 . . TGCAGCGTTGAGTTGGCGAGCGGTGCCCAAGAGACCCAGTACTTC CSVELASGAQETQYF